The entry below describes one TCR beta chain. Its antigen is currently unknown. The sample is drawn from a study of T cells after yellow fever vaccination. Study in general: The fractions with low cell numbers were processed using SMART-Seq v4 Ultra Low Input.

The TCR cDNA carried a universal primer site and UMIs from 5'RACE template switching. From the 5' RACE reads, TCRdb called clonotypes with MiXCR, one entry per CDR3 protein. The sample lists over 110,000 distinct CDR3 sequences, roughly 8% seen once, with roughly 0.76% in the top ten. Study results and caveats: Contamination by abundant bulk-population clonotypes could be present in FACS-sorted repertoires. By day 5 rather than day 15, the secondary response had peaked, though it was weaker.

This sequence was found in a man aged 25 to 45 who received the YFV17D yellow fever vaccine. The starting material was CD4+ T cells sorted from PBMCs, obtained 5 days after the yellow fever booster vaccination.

CDR3 in DNA: TGTGCCAGCAGCACCCGGACACCCAACAATGAGCAGTTCTTC. The encoded protein is CASSTRTPNNEQFF. V gene TRBV7-2 combines with J gene TRBJ2-1, with D perhaps matching TRBD1 (5 bases). This CDR3 contains 14 residues. CDR1 and CDR2 (germline): SGHTA, FQGNSA. V lost 5 bases and J lost 5, with 13 bases in between.